This T cell receptor (beta chain) emerged from a study of blood T cell repertoires in COVID-19. As for the study in general: Sites across the United States, Italy and Spain contributed samples from acute and convalescent COVID-19.

Profiling relied on immunoSEQ multiplex PCR, and the TCRdb table lists in-frame clones only, not all of them. The profile shows about 64,000 clones, about 70% of them singletons. CDR3 length equals 19 residues. J was trimmed by 0 bases and V by 2 bases; bases with no gene match: 12. The V gene's germline CDR1 is ENHRY and CDR2 SYGVKD. Sequences were obtained from peripheral blood. The chain uses TRBV10-3 and TRBJ2-1; 8 bases line up with TRBD1. The clonotype comes from a human donor in a cohort sampled during active COVID-19. As DNA, the CDR3 is TGTGCCATCAGTGAGCAGGGGACAGGTGAACCTAGCTCCTACAATGAGCAGTTCTTC. It translates to CAISEQGTGEPSSYNEQFF.